These T cell receptor beta chains were read from a single sample in a study of cytomegalovirus exposure and HLA in healthy donors. Sequencing used immunoSEQ multiplex PCR; TCRdb keeps in-frame clones, though not all of them. Found here are about 180,000 clones, 76% of them singletons; the top ten hold around 1.5%. The specimen sequenced was PBMCs. Receptor source: a man aged 18 to 35 in good health and CMV-seronegative. Each CDR3 is given with its conserved first and last residue. D genes are given only for firm matches. The listing skips clone size in some rows; elsewhere it reads once, few, many or a size class.

clone size,J gene,V gene,D gene,CDR3 DNA,CDR3 protein
few,TRBJ2-2,TRBV5-1,-,TGCGCCAGCAGCTCATCCGGGACACCGCTGTTTTTT,CASSSSGTPLFF
-,TRBJ1-1,TRBV7-3,-,TGTGCCAGCAGCCAGGGGTCGGCCACTGAAGCTTTCTTT,CASSQGSATEAFF
-,TRBJ1-1,TRBV6-5,-,TGTGCCAGCACCGGGACTGCCAACACTGAAGCTTTCTTT,CASTGTANTEAFF
-,TRBJ2-5,TRBV5-1,-,TGCGCCAGCAGCCGCTACCCCCAAGAGACCCAGTACTTC,CASSRYPQETQYF
-,TRBJ1-1,TRBV7-9,TRBD1,TGTGCCAGCAGCCAGGGGGCGATCAACGCTGAAGCTTTCTTT,CASSQGAINAEAFF
few,TRBJ2-7,TRBV6-1,-,TGTGCCAGCACCCAACTAGAGACCTACGAGCAGTACTTC,CASTQLETYEQYF
-,TRBJ1-1,TRBV7-9,-,TGTGCCAGCAGCTCCTCTTCAGGGGCGCGAACTGAAGCTTTCTTT,CASSSSSGARTEAFF
-,TRBJ2-1,TRBV27,TRBD2,TGTGCCAGCAGTCCGGCTAGCGGGGGGCACAATGAGCAGTTCTTC,CASSPASGGHNEQFF
-,TRBJ1-1,TRBV7-3,-,TGTGCCAGCAGCTTCACCCGGGGTCTTAACACTGAAGCTTTCTTT,CASSFTRGLNTEAFF
-,TRBJ2-1,TRBV4-2,TRBD1,TGTGCCAGCAGCGCCGACACAGGGGGCTCCTACAATGAGCAGTTCTTC,CASSADTGGSYNEQFF
-,TRBJ1-1,TRBV6-1,-,TGTGCCAGCAGTGAGAATAGCAACACTGAAGCTTTCTTT,CASSENSNTEAFF
-,TRBJ2-3,TRBV7-8,TRBD2,TGTGCCAGCAGCGCATCGAGGACTAGCGCAAGAGATACGCAGTATTTT,CASSASRTSARDTQYF
-,TRBJ1-2,TRBV2,-,TGTGCCAGCGTCCTCCGAGGCTATGGCTACACCTTC,CASVLRGYGYTF
once,TRBJ2-1,TRBV15,TRBD2,TGTGCCACCAGCAGCGGGACTAGCGGGAAGAATGAGCAGTTCTTC,CATSSGTSGKNEQFF
-,TRBJ2-3,TRBV5-1,-,TGCGCCAGCTCCCCTGAACTGCGGCCCGTTAGCGATACGCAGTATTTT,CASSPELRPVSDTQYF
-,TRBJ2-7,TRBV5-1,TRBD1,TGCGCCCTAAAGGGGGGTCGTTCGGACAGGGAGTCGTGTGAGCAGTACTTC,CALKGGRSDRESCEQYF
few,TRBJ1-2,TRBV27,-,TGTGCCAGCAGTTTAATGGGGGCGCAAGGCTACACCTTC,CASSLMGAQGYTF
once,TRBJ1-1,TRBV6-1,-,TGTGCCAGCAGTTCCCCTAACGGGGGTCGGACTGAAGCTTTCTTT,CASSSPNGGRTEAFF
few,TRBJ2-4,TRBV28,-,TGTGCCAGCAGTTTCCTAACGACAGTAGCCAAAAACATTCAGTACTTC,CASSFLTTVAKNIQYF
once,TRBJ1-2,TRBV7-9,TRBD1,TGTGCCAGCAGCCCCGGGACAGGGTATGGCTACACCTTC,CASSPGTGYGYTF
few,TRBJ1-5,TRBV19,TRBD1,TGTGCCAGTAGTATAGTCCCAGGGGGGACAGGCAATCAGCCCCAGCATTTT,CASSIVPGGTGNQPQHF
-,TRBJ1-1,TRBV27,-,TGTGCCAGCAGGCGGGTTCGGGACACTGAAGCTTTCTTT,CASRRVRDTEAFF
once,TRBJ1-6,TRBV28,-,TGTGCCAGCAGGGAGGGTAATTCACCCCTCCACTTT,CASREGNSPLHF
-,TRBJ2-1,TRBV7-9,TRBD2,TGTGCCCACACGGGGGGGAGTGAGCAGTTCTTC,CAHTGGSEQFF
-,TRBJ2-7,TRBV5-1,-,TGCGCCAGCAGCTTGGCCGGGCGGTCGGAGGGGCCTTACGAGCAGTACTTC,CASSLAGRSEGPYEQYF
-,TRBJ1-2,TRBV28,-,TGTGCCAGCACTCTGGGAGGTAACCGTAACTATGGCTACACCTTC,CASTLGGNRNYGYTF
few,TRBJ2-1,TRBV21-1,-,TGTGCCAGCAGCAGATTGGGGGGGGTCTCCTACAATGAGCAGTTCTTC,CASSRLGGVSYNEQFF
-,TRBJ2-3,TRBV7-3,-,TGTGCCAGCAGCCTAGAGAACACAGATACGCAGTATTTT,CASSLENTDTQYF
-,TRBJ2-3,TRBV4-1,-,TGCGCCAGCAGTCGGACAGATACGCAGTATTTT,CASSRTDTQYF
-,TRBJ2-7,TRBV5-6,-,TGTGCCAGCAGCCAGGACACATCTTACGAGCAGTACTTC,CASSQDTSYEQYF
-,TRBJ2-5,TRBV28,TRBD2,TGTGCCAGCAGTTTGTTAGCGGGGGCTGAGACCCAGTACTTC,CASSLLAGAETQYF
-,TRBJ1-2,TRBV20-1,-,TGCAGGGAGGGCTATGGCTACACCTTC,CREGYGYTF